This T cell receptor (beta chain) was recorded in a study of T cells in tuberculosis. Study-wide results and limits: Active tuberculosis alpha repertoires lay closer to GMM-specific TCRs than controls'. Samples were chosen by availability of cryopreserved specimens. Classification accuracy was roughly 87% (AUROC 0.8 to 0.9) with the GMM-specific repertoire.

As concerns this clone: Its antigen is not identified.

Germline loops: CDR1 MGHRA, CDR2 YSYEKL. The CDR3 consists of 16 residues. V lost 1 base and J lost 6, with 15 bases in between. The method was immunoSEQ multiplex PCR; TCRdb's version includes in-frame clones alone and lacks a portion of them. This repertoire shows tens of thousands of clones, 85% to 95% found once; its top ten account for 7% to 8%. The chain has TRBV4-1 and TRBJ2-2, with D perhaps TRBD2 (5 bases). Sequenced: PBMCs. This receptor was identified in a donor aged 10 to 29 with latent tuberculosis or without tuberculosis infection. Some clones in this sample may be carry-over from other donors' samples. This CDR3 reads CASSQVRDWGAGELFF. In DNA form, the CDR3 reads TGCGCCAGCAGCCAAGTCCGGGATTGGGGAGCCGGGGAGCTGTTTTTT.